This entry lists 13 T cell receptor beta chains sequenced from one sample in a study of T-cell memory formation after mild COVID-19. One entry per CDR3 protein results from TCRdb running MiXCR on the 5' RACE reads. The profile shows about 290,000 distinct CDR3 sequences, roughly 15% of them singletons. The sequencing sample was made of PBMCs or a T cell subset sorted from them (not recorded which). These receptor sequences come from a man aged 18 to 35 who had mild COVID-19 (a few samples of this study predate the infection). Cell type and time point are not known.

This rearrangement joins TRBV4-3 to TRBJ2-1; TRBD1 aligns across 9 bases. This CDR3 is built from 15 residues. Germline-derived CDR1 and CDR2 are LGHNA and YSLEER. V lost 4 bases and J lost 10; bases outside the gene matches: 11. The CDR3 here is CASSLGGQGYGEQFF. The CDR3 DNA reads as TGCGCCAGCAGCCTGGGGGGACAGGGTTATGGGGAGCAGTTCTTC.

The chain recombines TRBV5-1 with TRBJ1-2; no firm D call. Trimming cost V 2 bases and J 4 bases, with 9 bases left between them. Germline CDR1 and CDR2: SGHRS and YFSETQ. This CDR3 is 13 amino acids long. CDR3 nucleotide sequence: TGCGCCAGCAGCTTTCCCTCGGGCTATGGCTACACCTTC. This gives the protein CASSFPSGYGYTF.

This clonotype was observed a few times. The rearrangement joins TRBV5-5 to TRBJ2-3; no definite D call. The germline CDR1 and CDR2 sequences are SGHKS and YYEKEE (reference sequence). The CDR3 has 12 amino acids. V shed 1 base and J shed 7 bases, with 7 bases lying between them. The CDR3 DNA sequence: TGTGCCAGCAGCTTGCGATACAATACGCAGTATTTT. Translation gives CASSLRYNTQYF.

At least ten counts were recorded for this clonotype. V and J are TRBV5-1 and TRBJ1-1; unclear D gene. The length of the CDR3 is 16 residues. Germline V gives CDR1 SGHRS, CDR2 YFSETQ. The V gene lost 0 bases and the J gene lost 4 bases, with 16 bases spanning the gap. As DNA, the CDR3 is TGCGCCAGCAGCTTGGGGACCTCAAGAGCGGGCACTGAAGCTTTCTTT. It yields the protein CASSLGTSRAGTEAFF.

This clonotype occurred many times. The chain joins TRBV7-2 to TRBJ2-1; 10 positions agree with TRBD2. V shed 6 bases, J shed 3 bases, and the junction held 5 bases outside the gene matches. Per germline, CDR1 SGHTA and CDR2 FQGNSA. CDR3 size: 15 residues. Here the CDR3 reads CASRGSSGSYNEQFF. The CDR3 bases are TGTGCCAGCAGGGGATCTAGCGGGAGCTACAATGAGCAGTTCTTC.

This clonotype was picked up many times. The gene calls are TRBV6-5 and TRBJ2-7, with 11 bases that match TRBD2. Germline values: CDR1 MNHEY, CDR2 SVGAGI. With V trimmed by 0 bases and J by 5 bases, 15 bases remained unmatched. This CDR3 is built from 19 residues. Written as DNA, the CDR3 is TGTGCCAGCAGTTACTCGAGTCCTAGCGGGGGGCTCCGGTACCACGAGCAGTACTTC. Protein product: CASSYSSPSGGLRYHEQYF.

This clonotype appeared a few times. The chain uses TRBV3-1 and TRBJ2-3; 7 positions agree with TRBD2. This CDR3 has 16 amino acids. The V segment lost 3 bases and the J segment 0 bases; nucleotides outside the gene matches: 6. From germline, CDR1 is LGHDT and CDR2 YNNKEL (reference sequence). In DNA form, the CDR3 reads TGTGCCAGCAGCCAGGTTTGGGGGGGGAGCACAGATACGCAGTATTTT. It translates to CASSQVWGGSTDTQYF.

The chain couples TRBV5-1 to TRBJ2-5; 9 bases are a match to TRBD1. The J segment lost 3 bases and the V segment lost 4 bases, leaving 7 bases of the junction unmatched. The CDR3 length is 15 residues. Germline V gene data show CDR1 as SGHRS and CDR2 as YFSETQ. The CDR3, as DNA: TGCGCCAGCAGCCCTGCCGGGACAGGGAAAGAGACCCAGTACTTC. Translating gives CASSPAGTGKETQYF. Full variable domain (rest looked up from reference TRBV5-1 and TRBJ2-5): KAGVTQTPRYLIKTRGQQVTLSCSPISGHRSVSWYQQTPGQGLQFLFEYFSETQRNKGNFPGRFSGRQFSNSRSEMNVSTLELGDSALYLCASSPAGTGKETQYFGPGTRLLVL.

This clonotype was picked up a small number of times. The CDR3 DNA is TGCGCCAGCAGCTTCCTGGGAGGGGATTACGAGCAGTACGTC. It is translated as CASSFLGGDYEQYV. The chain is built from TRBV5-1 and TRBJ2-7, with TRBD2 matching 7 bases. Germline values: CDR1 SGHRS, CDR2 YFSETQ. Trimming at V came to 2 bases and at J to 4 bases, leaving 6 bases not matched to a gene. This CDR3 has 14 amino acids.

This clonotype was counted between two and nine times. Here the CDR3 reads CASSLEDRPTDTQYF. The CDR3 DNA reads as TGCGCCAGCAGCTTGGAGGACAGACCCACAGATACGCAGTATTTT. This chain joins TRBV5-1 and TRBJ2-3, with D maybe TRBD1 (6 bases). The CDR3 has 15 residues. Germline lookup yields CDR1 SGHRS and CDR2 YFSETQ. Trimming removed 0 bases from V and 2 bases from J, with 10 bases in between.

This clonotype was recorded at least ten times. The chain recombines TRBV12-3 or TRBV12-4 with TRBJ2-7; weak D call: TRBD1 (5 bases). With 3 bases removed from V and 3 bases from J, the gap between germline ends came to 9 bases. The CDR3 runs to 13 residues. Here the CDR3 reads CASSLSQGYEQYV. The CDR3 DNA sequence: TGTGCCAGCAGTTTGAGTCAGGGCTACGAGCAGTACGTC.

This clonotype was observed a handful of times. The chain employs TRBV5-4 and TRBJ1-6; TRBD1 aligns across 7 bases. This CDR3 is built from 14 residues. Germline V gives CDR1 SGHNT, CDR2 YYREEE (reference sequence). The ends lost 3 bases at V and 6 bases at J; junction bases unmatched: 3. CDR3 nucleotides: TGTGCCAGCAGCTCCGGGACAGTTAATTCACCCCTCCACTTT. Protein sequence: CASSSGTVNSPLHF.

The chain is built from TRBV6-6 and TRBJ2-3, with TRBD2 matching over 12 bases. The germline V gene has CDR1 MNHNY and CDR2 SVGAGI (reference sequence). This CDR3 is 18 amino acids long. V lost 0 bases to trimming and J lost 1 base; unmatched junction nucleotides: 5. The CDR3 loop is CASSYSGLAGWRTDTQYF. Here the CDR3 DNA reads TGTGCCAGCAGTTACTCCGGACTAGCGGGGTGGCGCACAGATACGCAGTATTTT.